This T cell receptor beta chain is from a study of blood T cell repertoires in COVID-19 (dated by TCRdb to the early 2020s). In terms of the full investigation: The collaborator samples originated in the United States, Italy and Spain and spanned the acute and convalescent phases of COVID-19. The prospective study material was composed of cDNA or gDNA derived from T cells, B-cell-depleted T cells, or PBMCs. Subjects who had been exposed to COVID-19, were actively infected with it, or had recovered from it provided the deeply sampled blood TCRbeta repertoires that made up the dataset. A freely available public database, intended as a resource for researchers studying the immune response to SARS-CoV-2, is where the repertoires were released. Samples were obtained from the ongoing ImmuneRACE study (first 160 participants) and from approximately 1,200 subjects provided by 6 global collaborators. A de-identified subject ID, COVID-19 status, age in years and sex were almost always included in the sample metadata. Where available, HLA class I and class II types were obtained from metadata supplied by the sample provider rather than from assay-based typing. What the research found in general, with its limitations: The amount of clinical and demographic metadata varied by source and participant and was provided uncurated.

The germline V gene gives CDR1 as SNHLY and CDR2 as FYNNEI. From cysteine to phenylalanine, the CDR3 is 14 amino acids long. Just CDR3 DNA is preserved here, 42 bases in frame from base 1. The germline V end is reduced by 6 bases and the J end by 6 bases; junction bases left unmatched: 6. Whole blood was collected in K2EDTA tubes by collaborating institutions according to the institutions' own protocols. For TCRbeta analysis, collaborator samples were shipped as frozen whole blood, as isolated PBMCs, or as DNA extracted from either sample type. This clone was seen a single time. There is no known antigen for this receptor. No much larger clonotype is one base removed from it; base qualities were not supplied. TCRbeta CDR3 regions were amplified from genomic DNA by means of the immunoSEQ Assay, a bias-controlled multiplex PCR. In the source study's methods: Nucleated cell counts per sample were estimated from amplification of reference gene primers within the assay. To quantify the absolute abundance of each unique TCRbeta CDR3 rearrangement, sequence reads were collapsed and filtered. For each sample, productive Simpson clonality was calculated as the square root of Simpson's diversity index across productive rearrangements. TCRdb took this table from immuneACCESS and kept in-frame rearrangements with V and J called. Such tables lack part of the clones; where checked against another copy, unresolved V genes explain under half of the gap, and the rest is unexplained. V and J calls plus clone size are reproduced from that table; the DNA served to infer D and trimming. The sample table records over 90,000 clones; around 82% of these occur just once. About an eighth of the sample goes to the ten largest clones.

Recombination joined TRBV2 with TRBJ1-2; 11 middle bases align to TRBD1. The receptor was derived from a human donor in a cohort sampled during active or convalescent COVID-19. The specimen was peripheral blood. The CDR3 region: CASSRTGGWNGYTF. The nucleotides read TGTGCCAGCAGCCGGACAGGGGGCTGGAATGGCTACACCTTC.